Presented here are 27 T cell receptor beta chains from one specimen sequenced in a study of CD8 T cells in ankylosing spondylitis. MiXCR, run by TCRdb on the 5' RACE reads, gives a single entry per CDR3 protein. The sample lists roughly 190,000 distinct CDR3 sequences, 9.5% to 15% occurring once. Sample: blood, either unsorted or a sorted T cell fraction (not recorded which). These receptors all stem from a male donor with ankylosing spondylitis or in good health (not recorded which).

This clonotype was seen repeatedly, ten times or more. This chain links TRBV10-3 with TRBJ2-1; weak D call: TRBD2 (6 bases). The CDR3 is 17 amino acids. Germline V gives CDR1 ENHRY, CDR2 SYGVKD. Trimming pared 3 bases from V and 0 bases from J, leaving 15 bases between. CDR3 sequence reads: CAISDPGDGISYNEQFF. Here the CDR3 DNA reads TGTGCCATCAGTGACCCGGGGGACGGAATCTCCTACAATGAGCAGTTCTTC.

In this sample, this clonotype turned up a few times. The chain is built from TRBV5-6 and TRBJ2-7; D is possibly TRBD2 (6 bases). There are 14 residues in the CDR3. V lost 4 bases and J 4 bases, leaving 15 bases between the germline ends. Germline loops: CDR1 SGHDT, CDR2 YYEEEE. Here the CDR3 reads CASSVLWEVYEQYF. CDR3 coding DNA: TGTGCCAGCAGCGTTCTGTGGGAGGTGTACGAGCAGTACTTC. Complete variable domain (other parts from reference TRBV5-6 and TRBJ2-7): DAGVTQSPTHLIKTRGQQVTLRCSPKSGHDTVSWYQQALGQGPQFIFQYYEEEERQRGNFPDRFSGHQFPNYSSELNVNALLLGDSALYLCASSVLWEVYEQYFGPGTRLTVT.

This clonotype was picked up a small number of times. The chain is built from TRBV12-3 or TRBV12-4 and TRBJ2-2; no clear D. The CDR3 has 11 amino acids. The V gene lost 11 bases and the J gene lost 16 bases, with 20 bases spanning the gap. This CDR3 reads CAGTVGSRRFF. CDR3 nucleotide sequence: TGTGCCGGCACAGTAGGGTCGCGGCGGTTTTTT.

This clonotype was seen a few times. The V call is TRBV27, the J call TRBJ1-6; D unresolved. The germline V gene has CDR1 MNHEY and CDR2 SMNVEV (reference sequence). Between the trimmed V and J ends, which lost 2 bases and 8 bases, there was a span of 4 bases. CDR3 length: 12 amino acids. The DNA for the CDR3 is TGTGCCAGCAGTTTACAGGATTCACCCCTCCACTTT. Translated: CASSLQDSPLHF.

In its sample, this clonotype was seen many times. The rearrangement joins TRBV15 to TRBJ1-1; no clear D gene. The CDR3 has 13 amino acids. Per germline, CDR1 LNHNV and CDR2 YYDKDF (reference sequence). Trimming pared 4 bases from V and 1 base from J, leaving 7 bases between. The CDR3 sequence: CATSTRTNTEAFF. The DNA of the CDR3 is TGTGCCACCAGCACCAGGACGAACACTGAAGCTTTCTTT. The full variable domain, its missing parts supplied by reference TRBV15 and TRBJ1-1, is DAMVIQNPRYQVTQFGKPVTLSCSQTLNHNVMYWYQQKSSQAPKLLFHYYDKDFNNEADTPDNFQSRRPNTSFCFLDIRSPGLGDTAMYLCATSTRTNTEAFFGQGTRLTVV.

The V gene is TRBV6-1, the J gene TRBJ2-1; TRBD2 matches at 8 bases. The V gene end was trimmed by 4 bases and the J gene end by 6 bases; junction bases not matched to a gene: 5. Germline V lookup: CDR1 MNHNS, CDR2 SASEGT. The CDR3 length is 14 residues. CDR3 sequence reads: CASSGGGMVNEQFF. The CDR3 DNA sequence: TGTGCCAGCAGTGGCGGGGGGATGGTCAATGAGCAGTTCTTC.

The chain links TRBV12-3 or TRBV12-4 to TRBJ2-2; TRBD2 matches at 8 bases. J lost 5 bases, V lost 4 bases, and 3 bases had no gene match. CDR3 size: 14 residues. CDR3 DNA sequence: TGTGCCAGCAGTTCCGGACTAGCAACCGGGGAGCTGTTTTTT. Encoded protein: CASSSGLATGELFF.

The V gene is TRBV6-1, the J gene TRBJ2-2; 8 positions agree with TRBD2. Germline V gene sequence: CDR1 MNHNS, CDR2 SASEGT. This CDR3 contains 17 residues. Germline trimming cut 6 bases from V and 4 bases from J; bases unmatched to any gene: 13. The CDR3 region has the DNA TGTGCCAGCAGCAACACGGGGGGGAGGCGGGTCACCGGGGAGCTGTTTTTT. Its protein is CASSNTGGRRVTGELFF.

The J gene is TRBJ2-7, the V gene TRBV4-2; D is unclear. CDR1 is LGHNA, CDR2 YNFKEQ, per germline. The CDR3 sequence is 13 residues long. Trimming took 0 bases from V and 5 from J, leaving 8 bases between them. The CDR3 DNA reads TGTGCCAGCAGCCAAGAGAGGTGGGACGAGCAGTACTTC. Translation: CASSQERWDEQYF.

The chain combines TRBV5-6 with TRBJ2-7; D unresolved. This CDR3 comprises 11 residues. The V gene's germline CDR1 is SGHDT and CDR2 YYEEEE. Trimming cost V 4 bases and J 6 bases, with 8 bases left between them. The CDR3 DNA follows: TGTGCCAGCAGCCTACGCATCGAGCAGTACTTC. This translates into CASSLRIEQYF.

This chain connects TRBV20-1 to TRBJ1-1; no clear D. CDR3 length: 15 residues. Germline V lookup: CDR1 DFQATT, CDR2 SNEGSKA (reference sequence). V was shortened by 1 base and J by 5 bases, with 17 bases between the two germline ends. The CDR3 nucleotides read TGCAGTGCTAGAGCCTTGGTGGTGGGCCCTACTGAAGCTTTCTTT. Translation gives CSARALVVGPTEAFF.

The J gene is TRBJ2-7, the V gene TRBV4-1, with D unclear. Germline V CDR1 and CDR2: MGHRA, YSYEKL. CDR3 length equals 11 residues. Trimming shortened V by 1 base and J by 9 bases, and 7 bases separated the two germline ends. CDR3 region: CASSQGDRQYF. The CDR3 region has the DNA TGCGCCAGCAGCCAAGGGGATAGGCAGTACTTC.

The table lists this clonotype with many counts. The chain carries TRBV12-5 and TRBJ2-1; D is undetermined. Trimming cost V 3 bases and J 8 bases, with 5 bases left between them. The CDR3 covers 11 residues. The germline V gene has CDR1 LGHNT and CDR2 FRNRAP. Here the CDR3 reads CASGLWDEQFF. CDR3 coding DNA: TGTGCTAGTGGTTTATGGGATGAGCAGTTCTTC.

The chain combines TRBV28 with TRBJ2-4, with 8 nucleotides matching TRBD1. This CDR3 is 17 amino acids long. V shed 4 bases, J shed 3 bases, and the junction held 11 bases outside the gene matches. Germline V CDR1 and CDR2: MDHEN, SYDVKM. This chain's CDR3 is CASSSPRDRSFKNIQYF. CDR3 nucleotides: TGTGCCAGCAGTTCCCCAAGGGACAGGTCCTTCAAAAACATTCAGTACTTC.

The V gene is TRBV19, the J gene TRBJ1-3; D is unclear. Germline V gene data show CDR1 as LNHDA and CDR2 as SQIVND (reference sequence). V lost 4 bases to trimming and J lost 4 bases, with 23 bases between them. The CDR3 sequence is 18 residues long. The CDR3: CASSKEDVSEEGGNTIYF. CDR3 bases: TGTGCCAGTAGTAAAGAAGACGTATCGGAGGAGGGAGGAAACACCATATATTTT.

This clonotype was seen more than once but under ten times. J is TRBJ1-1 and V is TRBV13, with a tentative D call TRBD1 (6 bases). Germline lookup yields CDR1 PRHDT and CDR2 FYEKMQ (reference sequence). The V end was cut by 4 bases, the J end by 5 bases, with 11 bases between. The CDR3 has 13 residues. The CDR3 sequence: CASSSDTGTEAFF. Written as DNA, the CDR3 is TGTGCCAGCAGCTCGGACACAGGGACTGAAGCTTTCTTT.

This chain's CDR3 is CASSESAWVDTQYF. For the CDR3, the DNA is TGTGCCAGCAGTGAATCGGCTTGGGTTGATACGCAGTATTTT. The chain has TRBV2 and TRBJ2-3, with D hard to call. Between the trimmed V and J ends, which lost 2 bases and 6 bases, there was a span of 12 bases. The CDR3 is made up of 14 amino acids. Germline V lookup: CDR1 SNHLY, CDR2 FYNNEI.

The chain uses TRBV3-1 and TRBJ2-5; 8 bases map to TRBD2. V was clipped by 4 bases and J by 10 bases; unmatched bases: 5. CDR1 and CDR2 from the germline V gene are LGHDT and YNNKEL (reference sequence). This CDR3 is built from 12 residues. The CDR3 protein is CASSRGTRNQYF. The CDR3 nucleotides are TGTGCCAGCAGCCGGGGGACTAGGAACCAGTACTTC.

The CDR3 DNA sequence: TGTGCCAGCAGTGAAGGGGGGGGAGGCGGTCAGCCCCAGCATTTT. Translating it yields CASSEGGGGGQPQHF. The rearrangement uses TRBV25-1 and TRBJ1-5; tentatively, D is TRBD1 (5 bases). This CDR3 comprises 15 residues. The germline CDR1 and CDR2 sequences are MGHDK and SYGVNS. V dropped 2 bases and J dropped 6 bases, with 14 bases sitting between them.

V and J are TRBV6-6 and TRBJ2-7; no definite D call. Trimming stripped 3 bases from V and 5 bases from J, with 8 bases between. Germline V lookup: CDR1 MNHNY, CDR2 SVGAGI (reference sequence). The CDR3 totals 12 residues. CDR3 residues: CASSYGVNEQYF. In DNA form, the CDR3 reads TGTGCCAGCAGTTATGGGGTGAACGAGCAGTACTTC.

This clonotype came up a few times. CDR3 protein: CASSILAGSNFLTF. The CDR3 region has the DNA TGTGCCAGCAGCATTCTCGCCGGGAGTAATTTCCTGACTTTC. The chain recombines TRBV14 with TRBJ2-6; D possibly corresponds to TRBD2 (6 bases). The CDR3 extends over 14 amino acids. The ends were cut back, 5 bases at V and 14 bases at J, with 19 bases in the middle. Germline CDR1 and CDR2: SGHDN and FVKESK.

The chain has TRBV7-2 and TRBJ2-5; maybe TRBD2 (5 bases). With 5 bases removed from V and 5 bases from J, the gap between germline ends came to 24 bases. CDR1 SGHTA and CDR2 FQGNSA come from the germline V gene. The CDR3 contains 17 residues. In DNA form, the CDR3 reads TGTGCCAGCAGCCTCTTACTAGTCCCCTTTAAACGGGAGACCCAGTACTTC. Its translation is CASSLLLVPFKRETQYF.

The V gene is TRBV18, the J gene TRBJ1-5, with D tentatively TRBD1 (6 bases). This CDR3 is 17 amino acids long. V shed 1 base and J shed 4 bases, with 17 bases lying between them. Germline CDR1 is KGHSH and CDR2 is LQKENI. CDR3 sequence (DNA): TGTGCCAGCTCACCACATGGACAGCTTTTATTGAATCAGCCCCAGCATTTT. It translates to CASSPHGQLLLNQPQHF.

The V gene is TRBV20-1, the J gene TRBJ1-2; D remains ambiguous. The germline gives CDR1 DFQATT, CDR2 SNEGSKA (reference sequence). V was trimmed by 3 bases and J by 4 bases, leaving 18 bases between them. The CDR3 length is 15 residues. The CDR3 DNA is TGCAGTGCTAGCCGTTTCGCGAGGGCAGGCTATGGCTACACCTTC. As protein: CSASRFARAGYGYTF.

The CDR3 spells CSARVVGGGYTF. Here the CDR3 DNA reads TGCAGTGCTAGAGTGGTAGGGGGGGGCTACACCTTC. V gene TRBV20-1 combines with J gene TRBJ1-2; TRBD1 might be the D (6 bases). CDR3 length: 12 residues. Germline V gene lookup returns CDR1 DFQATT and CDR2 SNEGSKA (reference sequence). V lost 1 base and J 8 bases, leaving 11 bases between the germline ends.

CDR3 protein: CASRPSYDSTEAFF. CDR3 nucleotides: TGTGCCAGCAGGCCCTCCTATGACAGCACTGAAGCTTTCTTT. The chain links TRBV7-9 to TRBJ1-1; the D gene is possibly TRBD1 (5 bases). V shed 6 bases and J shed 4 bases, with 15 bases lying between them. CDR1 and CDR2 from the germline V gene are SEHNR and FQNEAQ (reference sequence). CDR3 length: 14 residues.

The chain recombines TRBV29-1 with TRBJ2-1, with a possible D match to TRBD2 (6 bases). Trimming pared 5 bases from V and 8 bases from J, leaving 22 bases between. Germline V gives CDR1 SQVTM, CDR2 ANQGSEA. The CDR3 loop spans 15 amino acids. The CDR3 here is CSVWDPAGFGYEQFF. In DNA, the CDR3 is TGCAGCGTTTGGGACCCGGCGGGATTTGGGTATGAGCAGTTCTTC.